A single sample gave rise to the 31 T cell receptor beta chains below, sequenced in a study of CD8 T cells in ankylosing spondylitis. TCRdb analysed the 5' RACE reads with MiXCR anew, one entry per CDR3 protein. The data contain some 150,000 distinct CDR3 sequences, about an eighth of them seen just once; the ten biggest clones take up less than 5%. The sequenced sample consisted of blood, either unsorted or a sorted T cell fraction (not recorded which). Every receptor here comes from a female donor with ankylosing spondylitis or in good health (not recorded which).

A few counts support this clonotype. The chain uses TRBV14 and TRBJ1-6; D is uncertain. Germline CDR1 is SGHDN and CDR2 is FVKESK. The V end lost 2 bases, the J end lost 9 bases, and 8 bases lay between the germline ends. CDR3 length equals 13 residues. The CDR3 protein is CASSQMDVSPLHF. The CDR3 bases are TGTGCCAGCAGCCAAATGGATGTTTCACCCCTCCACTTT.

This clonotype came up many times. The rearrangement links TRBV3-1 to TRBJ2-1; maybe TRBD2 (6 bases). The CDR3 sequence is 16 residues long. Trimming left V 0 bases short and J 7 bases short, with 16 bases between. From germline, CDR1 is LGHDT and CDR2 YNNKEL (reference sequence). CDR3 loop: CASSQDWSGAANEQFF. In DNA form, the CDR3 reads TGTGCCAGCAGCCAAGATTGGTCGGGAGCTGCGAATGAGCAGTTCTTC.

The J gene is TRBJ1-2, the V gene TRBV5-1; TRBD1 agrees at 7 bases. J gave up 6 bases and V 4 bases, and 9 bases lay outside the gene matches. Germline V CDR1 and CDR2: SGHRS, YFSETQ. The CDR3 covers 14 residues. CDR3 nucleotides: TGCGCCAGCAGCCAGGGAACAGGGGAAGATGGCTACACCTTC. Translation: CASSQGTGEDGYTF.

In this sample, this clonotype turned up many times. CDR3 DNA sequence: TGTGCCAGCAGCTTGCCAGGGTTAGACATTCAGTACTTC. Its translation: CASSLPGLDIQYF. The chain carries TRBV5-6 and TRBJ2-4; TRBD1 might be the D (5 bases). There are 13 residues in the CDR3. Germline CDR1 is SGHDT and CDR2 is YYEEEE. V was cut by 1 base and J by 8 bases, with 10 bases left in between.

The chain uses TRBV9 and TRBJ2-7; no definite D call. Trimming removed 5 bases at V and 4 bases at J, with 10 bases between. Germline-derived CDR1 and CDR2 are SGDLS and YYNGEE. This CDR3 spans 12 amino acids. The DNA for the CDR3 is TGTGCCAGCAGTCCCGAAGGGTACGAGCAGTACTTC. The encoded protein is CASSPEGYEQYF.

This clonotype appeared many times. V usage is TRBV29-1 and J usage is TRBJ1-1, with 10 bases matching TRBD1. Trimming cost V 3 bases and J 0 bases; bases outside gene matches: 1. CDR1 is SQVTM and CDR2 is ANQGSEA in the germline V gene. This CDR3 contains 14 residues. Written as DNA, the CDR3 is TGCAGCGTTGACGGGACAGGGGTGAACACTGAAGCTTTCTTT. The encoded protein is CSVDGTGVNTEAFF.

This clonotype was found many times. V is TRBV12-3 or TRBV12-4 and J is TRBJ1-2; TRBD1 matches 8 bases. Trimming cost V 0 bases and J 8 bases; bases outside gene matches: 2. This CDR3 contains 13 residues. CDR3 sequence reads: CASSLADRAGYTF. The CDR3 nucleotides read TGTGCCAGCAGTTTAGCGGACAGGGCGGGCTACACCTTC.

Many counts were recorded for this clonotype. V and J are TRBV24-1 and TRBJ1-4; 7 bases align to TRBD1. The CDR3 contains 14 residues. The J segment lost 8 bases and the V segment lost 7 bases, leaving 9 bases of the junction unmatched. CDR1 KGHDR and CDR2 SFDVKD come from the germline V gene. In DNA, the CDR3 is TGTGCCACCAGCCCCGGACAGGCCGGGGAAAAACTGTTTTTT. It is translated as CATSPGQAGEKLFF.

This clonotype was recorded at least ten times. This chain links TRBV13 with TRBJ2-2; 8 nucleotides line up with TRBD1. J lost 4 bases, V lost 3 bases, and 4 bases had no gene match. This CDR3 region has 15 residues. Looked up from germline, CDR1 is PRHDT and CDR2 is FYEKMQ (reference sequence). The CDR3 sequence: CASSFPTGGTGELFF. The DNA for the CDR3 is TGTGCCAGCAGCTTCCCCACAGGGGGCACCGGGGAGCTGTTTTTT.

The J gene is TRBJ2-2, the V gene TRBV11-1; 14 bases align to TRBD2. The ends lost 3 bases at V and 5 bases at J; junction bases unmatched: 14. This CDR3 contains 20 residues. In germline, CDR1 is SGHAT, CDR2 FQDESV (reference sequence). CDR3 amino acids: CASSFEPGLAGVRGTGELFF. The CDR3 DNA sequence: TGTGCCAGCAGCTTCGAGCCGGGACTAGCGGGAGTGCGAGGAACCGGGGAGCTGTTTTTT.

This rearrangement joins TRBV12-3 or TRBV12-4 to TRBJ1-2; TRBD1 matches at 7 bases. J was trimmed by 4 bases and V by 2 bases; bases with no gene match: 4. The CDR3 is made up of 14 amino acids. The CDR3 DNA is TGTGCCAGCAGTTTAAGTACAGGGGTCTATGGCTACACCTTC. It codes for CASSLSTGVYGYTF.

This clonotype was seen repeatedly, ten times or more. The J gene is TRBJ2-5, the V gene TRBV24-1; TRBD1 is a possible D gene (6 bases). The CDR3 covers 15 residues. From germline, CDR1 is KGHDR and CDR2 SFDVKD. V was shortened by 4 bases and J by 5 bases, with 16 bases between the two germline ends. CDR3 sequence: CATSETGQTYETQYF. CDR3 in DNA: TGTGCCACCAGTGAGACTGGACAGACGTATGAGACCCAGTACTTC.

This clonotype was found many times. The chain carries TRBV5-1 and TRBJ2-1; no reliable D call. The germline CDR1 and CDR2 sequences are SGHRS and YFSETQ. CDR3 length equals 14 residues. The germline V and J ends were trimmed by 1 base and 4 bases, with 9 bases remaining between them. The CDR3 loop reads CASSLQDAYNEQFF. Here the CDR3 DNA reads TGCGCCAGCAGCTTGCAGGACGCTTACAATGAGCAGTTCTTC.

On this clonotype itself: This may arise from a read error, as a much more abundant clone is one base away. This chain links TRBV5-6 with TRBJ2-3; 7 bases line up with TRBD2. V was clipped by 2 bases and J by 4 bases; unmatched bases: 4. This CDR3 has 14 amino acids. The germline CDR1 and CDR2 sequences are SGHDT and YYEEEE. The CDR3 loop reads CASSFSSGADTQYF. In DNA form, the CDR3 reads TGTGCCAGCAGCTTTTCTAGCGGCGCAGATACGCAGTATTTT.

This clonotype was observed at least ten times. CDR3 region: CASSPTSGVGTGELFF. The CDR3 coding sequence is TGCGCCAGCAGCCCTACTAGCGGAGTAGGGACCGGGGAGCTGTTTTTT. The gene calls are TRBV5-1 and TRBJ2-2; 8 bases are a match to TRBD2. The germline gives CDR1 SGHRS, CDR2 YFSETQ. The CDR3 consists of 16 residues. V lost 4 bases to trimming and J lost 5 bases; unmatched junction nucleotides: 10.

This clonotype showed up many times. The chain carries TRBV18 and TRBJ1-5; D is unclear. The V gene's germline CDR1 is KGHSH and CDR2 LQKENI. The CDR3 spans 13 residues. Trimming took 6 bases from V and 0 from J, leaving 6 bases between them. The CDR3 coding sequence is TGTGCCAGCTCGACCACTAGCAATCAGCCCCAGCATTTT. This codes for CASSTTSNQPQHF.

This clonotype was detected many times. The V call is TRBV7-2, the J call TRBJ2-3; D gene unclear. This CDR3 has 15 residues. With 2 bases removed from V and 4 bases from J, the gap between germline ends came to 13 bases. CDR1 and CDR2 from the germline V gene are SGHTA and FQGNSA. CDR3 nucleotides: TGTGCCAGCAGCTTAAATGAATTGTTCGCAGATACGCAGTATTTT. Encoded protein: CASSLNELFADTQYF. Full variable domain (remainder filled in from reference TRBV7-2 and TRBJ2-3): GAGVSQSPSNKVTEKGKDVELRCDPISGHTALYWYRQSLGQGLEFLIYFQGNSAPDKSGLPSDRFSAERTGGSVSTLTIQRTQQEDSAVYLCASSLNELFADTQYFGPGTRLTVL.

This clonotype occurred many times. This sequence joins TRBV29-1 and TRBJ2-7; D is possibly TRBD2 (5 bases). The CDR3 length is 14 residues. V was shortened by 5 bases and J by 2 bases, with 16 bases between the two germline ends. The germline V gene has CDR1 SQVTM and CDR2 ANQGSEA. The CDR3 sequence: CSVTDGSGTYEQYF. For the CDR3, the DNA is TGCAGCGTTACGGACGGAAGCGGAACCTACGAGCAGTACTTC.

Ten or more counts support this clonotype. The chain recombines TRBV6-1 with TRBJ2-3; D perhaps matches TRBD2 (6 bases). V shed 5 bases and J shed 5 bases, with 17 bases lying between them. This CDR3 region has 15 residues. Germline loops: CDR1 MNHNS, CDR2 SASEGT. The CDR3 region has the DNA TGTGCCAGCAGTCGGGACTGGCCCCGACAAGATACGCAGTATTTT. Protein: CASSRDWPRQDTQYF.

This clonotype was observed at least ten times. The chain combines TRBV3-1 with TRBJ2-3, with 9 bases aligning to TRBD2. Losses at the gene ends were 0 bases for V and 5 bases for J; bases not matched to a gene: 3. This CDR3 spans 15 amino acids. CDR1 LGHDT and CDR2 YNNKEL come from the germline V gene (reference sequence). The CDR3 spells CASSQEVLAGDTQYF. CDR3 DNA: TGTGCCAGCAGCCAAGAAGTACTAGCGGGAGATACGCAGTATTTT.

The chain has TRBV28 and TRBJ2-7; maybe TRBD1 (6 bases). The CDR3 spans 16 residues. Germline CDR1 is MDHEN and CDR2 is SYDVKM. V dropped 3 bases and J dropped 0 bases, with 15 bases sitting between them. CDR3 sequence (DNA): TGTGCCAGCAGTTTGTCGGGACACCCGAGCTCCTACGAGCAGTACTTC. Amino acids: CASSLSGHPSSYEQYF.

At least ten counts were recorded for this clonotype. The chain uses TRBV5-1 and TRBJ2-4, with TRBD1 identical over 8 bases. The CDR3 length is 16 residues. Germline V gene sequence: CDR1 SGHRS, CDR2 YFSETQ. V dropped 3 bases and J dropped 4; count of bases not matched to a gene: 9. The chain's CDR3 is CASSSPTGDRKNIQYF. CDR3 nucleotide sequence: TGCGCCAGCAGCTCACCGACAGGGGATAGAAAAAACATTCAGTACTTC.

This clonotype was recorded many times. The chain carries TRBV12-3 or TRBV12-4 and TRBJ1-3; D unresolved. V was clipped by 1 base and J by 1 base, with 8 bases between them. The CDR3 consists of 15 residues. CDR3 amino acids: CASSLDPASGNTIYF. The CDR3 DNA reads TGTGCCAGCAGTTTAGACCCAGCTTCTGGAAACACCATATATTTT.

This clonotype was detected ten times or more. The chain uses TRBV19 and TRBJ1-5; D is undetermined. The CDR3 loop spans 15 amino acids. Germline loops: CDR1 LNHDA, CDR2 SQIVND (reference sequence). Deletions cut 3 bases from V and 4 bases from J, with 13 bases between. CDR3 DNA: TGTGCCAGTAGTATTGGTCAACTCCCTAATCAGCCCCAGCATTTT. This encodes CASSIGQLPNQPQHF. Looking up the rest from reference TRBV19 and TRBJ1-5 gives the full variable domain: DGGITQSPKYLFRKEGQNVTLSCEQNLNHDAMYWYRQDPGQGLRLIYYSQIVNDFQKGDIAEGYSVSREKKESFPLTVTSAQKNPTAFYLCASSIGQLPNQPQHFGDGTRLSIL.

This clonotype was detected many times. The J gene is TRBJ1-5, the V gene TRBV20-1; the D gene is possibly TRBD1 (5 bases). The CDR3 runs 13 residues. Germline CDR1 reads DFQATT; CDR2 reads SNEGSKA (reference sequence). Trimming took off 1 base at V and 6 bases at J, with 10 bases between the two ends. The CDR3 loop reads CSARGTYGQPQHF. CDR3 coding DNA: TGCAGTGCTAGAGGGACATACGGTCAGCCCCAGCATTTT.

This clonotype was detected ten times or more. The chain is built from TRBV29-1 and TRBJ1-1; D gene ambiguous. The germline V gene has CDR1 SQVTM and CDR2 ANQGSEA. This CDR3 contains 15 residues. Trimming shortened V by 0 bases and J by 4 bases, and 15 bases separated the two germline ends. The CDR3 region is CSVEDSPGSATEAFF. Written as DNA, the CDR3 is TGCAGCGTTGAAGATTCCCCAGGCTCAGCCACTGAAGCTTTCTTT.

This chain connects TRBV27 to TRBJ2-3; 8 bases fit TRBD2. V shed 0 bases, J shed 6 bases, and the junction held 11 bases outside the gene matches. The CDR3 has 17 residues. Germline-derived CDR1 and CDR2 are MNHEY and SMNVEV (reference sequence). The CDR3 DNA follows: TGTGCCAGCAGTTTATCGGGAAGCGGGAGTGTTCGCGATACGCAGTATTTT. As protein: CASSLSGSGSVRDTQYF.

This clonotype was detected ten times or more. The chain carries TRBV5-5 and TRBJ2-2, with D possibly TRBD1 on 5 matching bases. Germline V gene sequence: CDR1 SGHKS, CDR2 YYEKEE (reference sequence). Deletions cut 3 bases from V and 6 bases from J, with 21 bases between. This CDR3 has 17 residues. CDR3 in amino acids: CASSSVTGSVSAGELFF. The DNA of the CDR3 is TGTGCCAGCAGCTCTGTTACAGGTTCAGTTTCGGCCGGGGAGCTGTTTTTT. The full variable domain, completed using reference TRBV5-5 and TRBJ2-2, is DAGVTQSPTHLIKTRGQQVTLRCSPISGHKSVSWYQQVLGQGPQFIFQYYEKEERGRGNFPDRFSARQFPNYSSELNVNALLLGDSALYLCASSSVTGSVSAGELFFGEGSRLTVL.

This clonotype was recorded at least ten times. DNA for the CDR3: TGTGCCACCAGTGATTCATGGACTAGCAGATACACAGATACGCAGTATTTT. This codes for CATSDSWTSRYTDTQYF. The rearrangement joins TRBV24-1 to TRBJ2-3; 8 bases agree with TRBD2. J was trimmed by 2 bases and V by 2 bases; bases with no gene match: 8. The CDR3 extends over 17 amino acids. CDR1 is KGHDR and CDR2 is SFDVKD in the germline V gene.

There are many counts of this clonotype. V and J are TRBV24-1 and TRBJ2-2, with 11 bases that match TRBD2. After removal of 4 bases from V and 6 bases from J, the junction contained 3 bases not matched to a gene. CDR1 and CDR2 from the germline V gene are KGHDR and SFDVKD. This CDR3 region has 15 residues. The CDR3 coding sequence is TGTGCCACCAGTGAGGGGACTAGCGGACCCGGGGAGCTGTTTTTT. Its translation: CATSEGTSGPGELFF.

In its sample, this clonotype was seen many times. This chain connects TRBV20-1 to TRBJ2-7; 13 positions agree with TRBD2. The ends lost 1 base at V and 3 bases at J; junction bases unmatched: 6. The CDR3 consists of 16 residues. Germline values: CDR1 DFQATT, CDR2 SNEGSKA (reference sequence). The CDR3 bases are TGCAGTGCTAGAGTAGGACTAGCGGGAGCTTACTACGAGCAGTACTTC. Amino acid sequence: CSARVGLAGAYYEQYF.